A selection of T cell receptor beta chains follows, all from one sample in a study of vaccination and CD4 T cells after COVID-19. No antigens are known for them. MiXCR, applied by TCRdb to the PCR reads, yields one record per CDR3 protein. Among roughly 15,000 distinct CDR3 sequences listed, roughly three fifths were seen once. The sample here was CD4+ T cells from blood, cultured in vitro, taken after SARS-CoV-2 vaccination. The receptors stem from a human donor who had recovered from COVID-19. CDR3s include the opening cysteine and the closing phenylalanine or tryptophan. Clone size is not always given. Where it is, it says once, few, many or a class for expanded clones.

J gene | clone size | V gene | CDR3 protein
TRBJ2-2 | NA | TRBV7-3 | CASSPRVRGRTGELFF
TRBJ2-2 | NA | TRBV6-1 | CASRENTGELFF
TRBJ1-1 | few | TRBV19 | CASSIQGNTEAFF
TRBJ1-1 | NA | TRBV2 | CASSTQSVGGRF
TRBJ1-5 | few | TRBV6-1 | CASSPTGSNQPQHF
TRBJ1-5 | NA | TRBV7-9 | CASSLDRQINQPQHF
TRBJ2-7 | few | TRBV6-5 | CASSYGRTGSYEQYF
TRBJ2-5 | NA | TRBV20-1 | CSANQPTGDSETQYF
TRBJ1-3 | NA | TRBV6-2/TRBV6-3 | CASSYGTVAGNTIYF
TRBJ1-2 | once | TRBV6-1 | CASRRGGYGYTF
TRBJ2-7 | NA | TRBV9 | CASSTGPDSRNYEQYF
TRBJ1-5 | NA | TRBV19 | CASSMRRENNQPQHF
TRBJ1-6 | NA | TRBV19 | CASSISPRQGNSPLHF
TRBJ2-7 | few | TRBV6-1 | CASRPGTGTHEQYF
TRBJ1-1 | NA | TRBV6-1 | CASLQGVNTEAFF
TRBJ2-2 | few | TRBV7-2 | CASSLDTGRANTGELFF
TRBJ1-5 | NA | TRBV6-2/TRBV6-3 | CASTPTLSRPDSNQPQHF
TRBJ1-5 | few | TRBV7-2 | CASSLDSFNQPQHF
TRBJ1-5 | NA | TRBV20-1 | CSARERGAGNQPQHF
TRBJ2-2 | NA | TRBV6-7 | CASSMNDPTGELFF
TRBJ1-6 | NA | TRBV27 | CASSPTGTGDAVVGHNSPLHF
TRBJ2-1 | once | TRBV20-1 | CSARPIAGIYNEQFF
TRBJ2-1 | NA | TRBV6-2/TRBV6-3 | CASSPHRDSYNEQFF
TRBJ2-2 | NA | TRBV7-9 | CASSAYRGDTGELFF
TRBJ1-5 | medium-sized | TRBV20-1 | CSAPPPGRRQPQHF
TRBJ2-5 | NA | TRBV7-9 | CASSLAGLAGGLKTQYF
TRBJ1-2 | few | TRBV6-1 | CASRVGRTYGYTF
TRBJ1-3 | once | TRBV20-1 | CSARDVARTGHSGNTIYF
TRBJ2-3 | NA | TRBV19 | CASSGAPGRSTDTQYF
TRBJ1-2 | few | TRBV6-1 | CASTQGGVRYGYTF
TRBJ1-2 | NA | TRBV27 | CASSLYYSGTGDDGYTF
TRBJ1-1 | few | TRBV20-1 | CSAQDAQGGREAFF
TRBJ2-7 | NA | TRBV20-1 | CSARQLSYEQYF
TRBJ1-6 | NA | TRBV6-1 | CASRRQASNSPLHF
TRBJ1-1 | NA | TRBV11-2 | CASSSLGGNTEAFF
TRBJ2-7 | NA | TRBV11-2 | CASSLGLMSDEQYF
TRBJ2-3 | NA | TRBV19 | CASSIGGGPDTQYF
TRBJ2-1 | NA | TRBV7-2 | CASSNPSRRAPHNEQFF
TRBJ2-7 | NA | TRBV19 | CASSRTVSYEQYF
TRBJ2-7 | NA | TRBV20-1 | CSARWSSYEQYF
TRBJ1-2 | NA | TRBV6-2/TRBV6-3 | CASKKTGGNGYTF
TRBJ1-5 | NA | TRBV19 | CASKDRLISNQPQHF
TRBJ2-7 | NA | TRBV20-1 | CSALGQGAHEQYF
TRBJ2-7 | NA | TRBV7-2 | CASSFRDSRGAYEQYF
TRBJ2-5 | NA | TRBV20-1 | CSAGRLAAQETQYF
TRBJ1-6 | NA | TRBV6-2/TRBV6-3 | CASTVTGARASNSPLHF
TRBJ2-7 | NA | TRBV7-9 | CASSPGTGEKQYF
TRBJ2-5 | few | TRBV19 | CASSIFDSTQETQYF
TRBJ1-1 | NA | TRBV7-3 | CASSLWAGQLAFF
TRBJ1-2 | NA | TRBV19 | CASSDSARYGYTF
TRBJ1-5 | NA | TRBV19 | CASTPTGVNQPQHF
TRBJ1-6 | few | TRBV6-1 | CASSRDRGANSPLHF
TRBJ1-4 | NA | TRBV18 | CASSPKGGNEKLFF
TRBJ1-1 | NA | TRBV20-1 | CSARYSIGTEAFF
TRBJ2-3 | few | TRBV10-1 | CAITQGGGADTQYF
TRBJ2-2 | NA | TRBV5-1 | CASSHRTSGGTNTGELFF
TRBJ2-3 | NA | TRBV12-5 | CASGGVDTQYF
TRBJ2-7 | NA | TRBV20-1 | CSAVAYEQYF
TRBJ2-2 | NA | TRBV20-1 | CSAVRTSTTGELFF
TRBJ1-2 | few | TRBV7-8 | CASSLDGTGLSYGYTF